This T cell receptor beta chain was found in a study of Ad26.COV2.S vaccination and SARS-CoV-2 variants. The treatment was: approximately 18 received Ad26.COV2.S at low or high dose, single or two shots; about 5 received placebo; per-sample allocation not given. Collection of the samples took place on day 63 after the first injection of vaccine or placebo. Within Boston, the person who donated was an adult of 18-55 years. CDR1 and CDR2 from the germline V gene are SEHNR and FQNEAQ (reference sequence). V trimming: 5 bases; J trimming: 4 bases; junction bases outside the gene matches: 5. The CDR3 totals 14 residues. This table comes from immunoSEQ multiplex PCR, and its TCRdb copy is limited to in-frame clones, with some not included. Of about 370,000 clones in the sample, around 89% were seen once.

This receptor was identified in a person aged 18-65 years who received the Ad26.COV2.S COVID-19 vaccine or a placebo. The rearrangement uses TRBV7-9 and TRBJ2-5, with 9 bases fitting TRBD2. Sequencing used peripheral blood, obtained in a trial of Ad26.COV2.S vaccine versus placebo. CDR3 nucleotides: TGTGCCAGCAGCCAAGCGGGAGGTAGAGAGACCCAGTACTTC. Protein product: CASSQAGGRETQYF.